This TCR beta chain was recovered during a study of control samples from healthy donors and cancer patients. Produced via immunoSEQ multiplex PCR; TCRdb's table is partial and in-frame only. Among about 160,000 clones listed, 85% to 95% were seen once. The CDR3 runs to 14 residues. Germline V gene lookup returns CDR1 GTSNPN and CDR2 SVGIG (reference sequence). J lost 0 bases, V lost 0 bases, and 1 base had no gene match. The chain recombines TRBV30 with TRBJ2-7; TRBD1 agrees at 8 bases. Sequencing was done on a sample of blood. The TCR comes from an older woman in good health. In nucleotides, the CDR3 is TGTGCCTGGAGTGTACAGGGGGACTCCTACGAGCAGTACTTC. It translates to CAWSVQGDSYEQYF.